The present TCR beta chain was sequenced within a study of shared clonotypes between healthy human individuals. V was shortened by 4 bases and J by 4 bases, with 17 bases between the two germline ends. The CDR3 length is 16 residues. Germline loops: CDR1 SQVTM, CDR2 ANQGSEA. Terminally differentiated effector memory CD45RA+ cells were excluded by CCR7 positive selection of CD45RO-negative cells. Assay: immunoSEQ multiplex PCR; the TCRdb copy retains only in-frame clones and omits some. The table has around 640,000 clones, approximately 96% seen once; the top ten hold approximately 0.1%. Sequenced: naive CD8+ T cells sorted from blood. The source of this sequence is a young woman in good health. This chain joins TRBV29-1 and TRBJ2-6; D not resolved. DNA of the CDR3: TGCAGCGTTGTGGCGGAAGCGCCCTCGGGGGCCAACGTCCTGACTTTC. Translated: CSVVAEAPSGANVLTF.